Below, 19 T cell receptor beta chains from the same sample are listed, as sequenced in a study of T cells in Graves' hyperthyroidism and ophthalmopathy. What was amplified from RNA transcripts were TCR beta CDR3 regions. With the HTBI primer set, the TCR CDR3 went through a first round of RT-PCR. TCRdb re-called the multiplex PCR reads through MiXCR, storing one row per CDR3 protein. The sample has hundreds of thousands of distinct CDR3 sequences; less than 15% are singletons. The sample consisted of blood. The receptors shown here come from a woman aged 18-29 years with Graves' hyperthyroidism.

This clonotype was recorded many times. The V call is TRBV20-1, the J call TRBJ2-1; no clear D gene. This CDR3 spans 16 amino acids. Germline CDR1 reads DFQATT; CDR2 reads SNEGSKA (reference sequence). V lost 1 base, J lost 0 bases, and 13 bases lay in between. The CDR3 DNA is TGCAGTGCTAGAGTACCTATTCCGAGCTCCTACAATGAGCAGTTCTTC. Protein sequence: CSARVPIPSSYNEQFF.

This clonotype came up many times. The chain joins TRBV12-3 or TRBV12-4 to TRBJ1-1; 7 bases agree with TRBD1. With 0 bases clipped from V and 1 base from J, the junction kept 5 bases outside the gene matches. This CDR3 has 16 residues. CDR3 amino acids: CASSLAGGPGNTEAFF. The CDR3 bases are TGTGCCAGCAGTTTAGCAGGGGGCCCCGGGAACACTGAAGCTTTCTTT.

The chain combines TRBV7-9 with TRBJ1-2; D is undetermined. Trimming removed 5 bases at V and 8 bases at J, with 15 bases between. Germline CDR1 is SEHNR and CDR2 is FQNEAQ (reference sequence). This CDR3 contains 13 residues. Here the CDR3 reads CASSGIGVNGYTF. DNA for the CDR3: TGTGCCAGCAGCGGAATTGGAGTAAACGGCTACACCTTC.

The gene calls are TRBV20-1 and TRBJ2-3, with 9 positions matching TRBD2. The CDR3 length is 14 residues. CDR1 is DFQATT and CDR2 is SNEGSKA in the germline V gene (reference sequence). Trimming cost V 7 bases and J 9 bases; bases outside gene matches: 14. DNA of the CDR3: TGCAGTGGGCTTCGGCGGGAGGGCCAGGGGACGCAGTATTTT. Residues: CSGLRREGQGTQYF.

This clonotype was counted ten times or more. CDR3 DNA: TGCAGTGCTACACTAGGGCTCAGCTCCTACGAGCAGTACTTC. Its translation is CSATLGLSSYEQYF. The gene calls are TRBV20-1 and TRBJ2-7; D is perhaps TRBD2 (5 bases). CDR3 length equals 14 residues. Germline V lookup: CDR1 DFQATT, CDR2 SNEGSKA (reference sequence). Trimming cost V 4 bases and J 0 bases, with 13 bases left between them.

This clonotype turned up a few times. The gene calls are TRBV4-3 and TRBJ2-2; D is undetermined. V lost 0 bases to trimming and J lost 4 bases, with 12 bases between them. In germline, CDR1 is LGHNA, CDR2 YSLEER. The CDR3 length is 16 residues. The CDR3 region has the DNA TGCGCCAGCAGCCAAGATCCCGAGGTGGGCACCGGGGAGCTGTTTTTT. Protein sequence: CASSQDPEVGTGELFF.

This clonotype has more than one count but fewer than ten. V gene TRBV6-1 combines with J gene TRBJ1-4; perhaps TRBD1 as D (5 bases). CDR1 and CDR2 (germline): MNHNS, SASEGT. CDR3 size: 13 residues. V was shortened by 5 bases and J by 4 bases, with 8 bases between the two germline ends. In nucleotides, the CDR3 is TGTGCCAGCAGTAAAGGGGTTAATGAAAAACTGTTTTTT. Translation gives CASSKGVNEKLFF.

In this sample, this clonotype turned up many times. The chain joins TRBV7-8 to TRBJ1-2; 8 bases are a match to TRBD1. Trimming removed 5 bases from V and 8 bases from J; junction bases left unmatched: 13. The CDR3 is 15 residues long. Germline loops: CDR1 SGHVS, CDR2 FQNEAQ. The CDR3 spells CASSPRTGTGDGYTF. In DNA form, the CDR3 reads TGTGCCAGCAGCCCTCGCACCGGGACAGGAGACGGCTACACCTTC. The full variable domain, rest sourced from reference TRBV7-8 and TRBJ1-2, is GAGVSQSPRYKVAKRGQDVALRCDPISGHVSLFWYQQALGQGPEFLTYFQNEAQLDKSGLPSDRFFAERPEGSVSTLKIQRTQQEDSAVYLCASSPRTGTGDGYTFGSGTRLTVV.

This clonotype was counted at least ten times. The rearrangement links TRBV27 to TRBJ2-1, with 15 bases that match TRBD2. V shed 6 bases and J 7 bases; nucleotides not matched to a gene: 7. CDR3 size: 16 residues. Germline values: CDR1 MNHEY, CDR2 SMNVEV (reference sequence). The CDR3 spells CASSFGLAGGQNEQFF. The CDR3 nucleotides are TGTGCCAGCAGCTTCGGACTAGCGGGAGGGCAGAATGAGCAGTTCTTC.

This clonotype appeared many times. The gene calls are TRBV7-6 and TRBJ2-7; a weak D match, TRBD2 (6 bases). Trimming cost V 7 bases and J 9 bases, with 22 bases left between them. Germline lookup yields CDR1 SGHVS and CDR2 FNYEAQ. The CDR3 spans 14 residues. The CDR3 spells CASTPTPGVGGQYF. The CDR3 DNA sequence: TGTGCCAGCACCCCCACCCCGGGGGTCGGGGGGCAGTACTTC.

This clonotype showed up many times. In DNA form, the CDR3 reads TGTGCCAGCAGCTCAACTCAGGGGTCGGCTTTCTTT. This gives the protein CASSSTQGSAFF. The V call is TRBV7-9, the J call TRBJ1-1; a possible D gene is TRBD1 (6 bases). This CDR3 contains 12 residues. Trimming shortened V by 4 bases and J by 11 bases, and 14 bases separated the two germline ends. Looked up from germline, CDR1 is SEHNR and CDR2 is FQNEAQ (reference sequence).

This clonotype was detected only a few times. The chain couples TRBV18 to TRBJ1-3; no reliable D call. Trimming cost V 3 bases and J 0 bases, with 12 bases left between them. Germline V gene lookup returns CDR1 KGHSH and CDR2 LQKENI. This CDR3 spans 16 amino acids. CDR3 amino acids: CASSPEFWGSGNTIYF. CDR3 coding DNA: TGTGCCAGCTCACCGGAGTTTTGGGGCTCTGGAAACACCATATATTTT.

This clonotype was seen at least ten times. The rearrangement uses TRBV11-1 and TRBJ2-5; D ambiguous. Germline CDR1 is SGHAT and CDR2 is FQDESV (reference sequence). The CDR3 length is 15 residues. Trimming stripped 2 bases from V and 1 base from J, with 11 bases between. CDR3 region: CASSLISSRQETQYF. CDR3 DNA: TGTGCCAGCAGCTTAATCTCCTCCCGCCAAGAGACCCAGTACTTC.

In this sample, this clonotype turned up once. The rearrangement joins TRBV2 to TRBJ2-7; 11 bases map to TRBD2. The germline V gene encodes CDR1 SNHLY and CDR2 FYNNEI. The CDR3 is 14 residues long. The ends lost 6 bases at V and 3 bases at J; junction bases unmatched: 4. The CDR3 bases are TGTGCCAGCAGGGAGACTAGCGGGATCTACGAGCAGTACTTC. Translation: CASRETSGIYEQYF.

This chain uses TRBV6-1 with TRBJ1-2; unclear D gene. This CDR3 contains 15 residues. V was trimmed by 3 bases and J by 5 bases, leaving 16 bases between them. Germline V gene data show CDR1 as MNHNS and CDR2 as SASEGT. The CDR3 region is CASSDPTSRGYGYTF. The CDR3 DNA reads TGTGCCAGCAGTGATCCCACATCCCGCGGGTATGGCTACACCTTC.

The table lists this clonotype with a few counts. The chain uses TRBV28 and TRBJ2-1, with 11 bases fitting TRBD2. Germline V gene sequence: CDR1 MDHEN, CDR2 SYDVKM. V lost 7 bases to trimming and J lost 8 bases; unmatched junction nucleotides: 7. The CDR3 loop spans 14 amino acids. CDR3 in DNA: TGTGCCAGCAACCTAAGGGGACTAGCGGATGAGCAGTTCTTC. Encoded protein: CASNLRGLADEQFF.

In this sample, this clonotype turned up a few times. This rearrangement joins TRBV2 to TRBJ2-7, with D possibly matching TRBD1 (6 bases). CDR3 size: 14 residues. V was cut by 4 bases and J by 1 base, with 11 bases left in between. Germline V gene lookup returns CDR1 SNHLY and CDR2 FYNNEI. CDR3 DNA: TGTGCCAGCAGTGCCCCCCAGGGGTCCTACGAGCAGTACTTC. Translation: CASSAPQGSYEQYF. The variable domain in full, completed from reference TRBV2 and TRBJ2-7, reads EPEVTQTPSHQVTQMGQEVILRCVPISNHLYFYWYRQILGQKVEFLVSFYNNEISEKSEIFDDQFSVERPDGSNFTLKIRSTKLEDSAMYFCASSAPQGSYEQYFGPGTRLTVT.

This clonotype appeared a few times. The chain links TRBV25-1 to TRBJ1-2; no firm D call. Germline lookup yields CDR1 MGHDK and CDR2 SYGVNS. CDR3 length equals 16 residues. V lost 3 bases, J lost 0 bases, and 14 bases lay in between. In DNA, the CDR3 is TGTGCCAGCAGTGATAAAGTAGGACGGGCTAACTATGGCTACACCTTC. Encoded protein: CASSDKVGRANYGYTF.

The chain recombines TRBV29-1 with TRBJ1-3; D possibly corresponds to TRBD1 (5 bases). Germline V CDR1 and CDR2: SQVTM, ANQGSEA. Deletions cut 2 bases from V and 4 bases from J, with 12 bases between. The CDR3 length is 14 residues. For the CDR3, the DNA is TGCAGCGTTGAATTGAGGTCAGGGGGAAACACCATATATTTT. Its translation is CSVELRSGGNTIYF.